The 8 T cell receptor beta chains in this list originate from one sample, sequenced in a study of T cell clones after liver transplantation. Profiling relied on immunoSEQ multiplex PCR, and the TCRdb table lists in-frame clones only, not all of them. The sample yields roughly 100,000 clones, around four fifths seen once. The material sequenced was CD4+ T cells from blood, taken before liver transplant. The receptors here all came from a human donor who received a liver transplant.

The chain joins TRBV7-8 to TRBJ2-2; D might be TRBD1 (6 bases). Trimming took off 5 bases at V and 7 bases at J, with 17 bases between the two ends. CDR1 and CDR2 (germline): SGHVS, FQNEAQ. CDR3 size: 15 residues. The CDR3: CASSTNRAMYGELFF. The CDR3 region has the DNA TGTGCCAGCAGCACCAACAGGGCAATGTACGGGGAGCTGTTTTTT.

This rearrangement joins TRBV5-1 to TRBJ2-5, with D perhaps matching TRBD2 (5 bases). Germline-derived CDR1 and CDR2 are SGHRS and YFSETQ. The CDR3 covers 14 residues. Trimming shortened V by 5 bases and J by 3 bases, and 14 bases separated the two germline ends. CDR3 residues: CASRALASEETQYF. The CDR3 DNA reads TGCGCCAGCAGGGCATTAGCGTCAGAAGAGACCCAGTACTTC. Together with reference TRBV5-1 and TRBJ2-5, the CDR3 gives the full variable domain: KAGVTQTPRYLIKTRGQQVTLSCSPISGHRSVSWYQQTPGQGLQFLFEYFSETQRNKGNFPGRFSGRQFSNSRSEMNVSTLELGDSALYLCASRALASEETQYFGPGTRLLVL.

This chain uses TRBV5-1 with TRBJ2-7; D gene ambiguous. The CDR3 spans 15 residues. Germline V gene data show CDR1 as SGHRS and CDR2 as YFSETQ. The V end lost 0 bases, the J end lost 0 bases, and 10 bases lay between the germline ends. The CDR3 coding sequence is TGCGCCAGCAGCTTGGGTCAGCTAAGCTCCTACGAGCAGTACTTC. Its translation: CASSLGQLSSYEQYF.

The gene calls are TRBV5-4 and TRBJ2-5; a weak D match, TRBD2 (5 bases). V was clipped by 2 bases and J by 5 bases, with 10 bases between them. CDR3 length: 13 residues. In germline, CDR1 is SGHNT, CDR2 YYREEE (reference sequence). This CDR3 is CASSFGGVETQYF. The CDR3 nucleotides are TGTGCCAGCAGCTTTGGAGGAGTCGAGACCCAGTACTTC.

Worth noting for this clone: At one boundary the junction diverges from the germline segment, which might be a read error. CDR3 nucleotides: TGTGCCAGCAGCCAGGACCAAACTGGAGCTTTCTTT. This sequence encodes CASSQDQTGAFF. The chain uses TRBV28 and TRBJ1-1; no reliable D call. CDR3 length: 12 amino acids. CDR1 and CDR2 (germline): MDHEN, SYDVKM.

The chain uses TRBV2 and TRBJ2-7, with D hard to call. The ends were cut back, 7 bases at V and 3 bases at J, with 22 bases in the middle. The CDR3 is made up of 16 amino acids. Germline V gene data show CDR1 as SNHLY and CDR2 as FYNNEI. For the CDR3, the DNA is TGTGCCAGCACTGGCGTCGGTAGTAGTGGGGTCTACGAGCAGTACTTC. Protein product: CASTGVGSSGVYEQYF.

The chain joins TRBV4-3 to TRBJ1-1, with a weak D call TRBD1 (6 bases). The CDR3 spans 17 residues. V gave up 1 base and J gave up 3 bases, with 18 bases separating them. The V gene's germline CDR1 is LGHNA and CDR2 YSLEER. In nucleotides, the CDR3 is TGCGCCAGCAGCCAAGGGAAGTCCTACAGGGAGGACACTGAAGCTTTCTTT. Encoded protein: CASSQGKSYREDTEAFF.

The chain is built from TRBV27 and TRBJ2-2; either TRBD1 or TRBD2 may fit D (5 bases each). Germline V gene lookup returns CDR1 MNHEY and CDR2 SMNVEV (reference sequence). Deletions cut 5 bases from V and 1 base from J, with 14 bases between. The CDR3 consists of 16 residues. The CDR3 is CASSHRRGGNTGELFF. CDR3 nucleotides: TGTGCCAGCAGTCACCGTCGGGGCGGGAACACCGGGGAGCTGTTTTTT.